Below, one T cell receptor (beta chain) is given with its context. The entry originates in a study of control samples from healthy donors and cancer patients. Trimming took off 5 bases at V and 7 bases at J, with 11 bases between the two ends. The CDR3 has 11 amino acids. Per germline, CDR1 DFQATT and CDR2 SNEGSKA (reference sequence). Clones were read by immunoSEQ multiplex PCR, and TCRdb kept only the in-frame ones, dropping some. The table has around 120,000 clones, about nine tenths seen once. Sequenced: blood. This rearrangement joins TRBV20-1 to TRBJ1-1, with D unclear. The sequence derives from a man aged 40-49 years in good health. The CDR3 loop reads CSAYRVVEAFF. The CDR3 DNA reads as TGCAGTGCTTACCGGGTTGTTGAAGCTTTCTTT.